The 16 T cell receptor beta chains below were found in one sample sequenced in a study of OX40 agonist ivuxolimab in advanced cancers. Sequencing was performed with immunoSEQ multiplex PCR; in TCRdb, only in-frame clones are kept and a portion is missing. The table has just under 65,000 clones, around 90% seen once. Here the sequenced sample was CD4+ or CD8+ T cells sorted from blood, taken in a trial of the OX40 agonist ivuxolimab. These receptors were taken from an adult with an advanced solid tumor such as melanoma, head and neck, liver or kidney cancer.

The chain combines TRBV30 with TRBJ2-7; tentatively, D is TRBD1 (5 bases). Trimming took 3 bases from V and 9 from J, leaving 12 bases between them. The germline gives CDR1 GTSNPN, CDR2 SVGIG (reference sequence). The CDR3 has 11 residues. The CDR3 nucleotides are TGTGCCTGGAGGTCAGGGTTCGTGCAGTACTTC. It encodes CAWRSGFVQYF.

The chain couples TRBV9 to TRBJ2-6; no reliable D call. CDR3 size: 18 residues. The V gene lost 4 bases and the J gene lost 2 bases, with 19 bases spanning the gap. In germline, CDR1 is SGDLS, CDR2 YYNGEE. Here the CDR3 reads CASSPSGRTPAGANVLTF. CDR3 DNA: TGTGCCAGCAGCCCGTCGGGCAGGACCCCAGCTGGGGCCAACGTCCTGACTTTC. Complete variable domain (other parts from reference TRBV9 and TRBJ2-6): DSGVTQTPKHLITATGQRVTLRCSPRSGDLSVYWYQQSLDQGLQFLIQYYNGEERAKGNILERFSAQQFPDLHSELNLSSLELGDSALYFCASSPSGRTPAGANVLTFGAGSRLTVL.

The chain employs TRBV7-8 and TRBJ2-7, with 7 bases matching TRBD1. Germline CDR1 SGHVS, CDR2 FQNEAQ. The CDR3 is 15 residues long. Trimming cost V 1 base and J 0 bases; bases outside gene matches: 3. CDR3: CASSLEGQSSYEQYF. DNA for the CDR3: TGTGCCAGCAGCTTAGAGGGACAGAGCTCCTACGAGCAGTACTTC. The full variable domain, with the rest looked up from reference TRBV7-8 and TRBJ2-7, is GAGVSQSPRYKVAKRGQDVALRCDPISGHVSLFWYQQALGQGPEFLTYFQNEAQLDKSGLPSDRFFAERPEGSVSTLKIQRTQQEDSAVYLCASSLEGQSSYEQYFGPGTRLTVT.

The gene calls are TRBV11-2 and TRBJ2-2; D may be TRBD2 (6 bases). Germline lookup yields CDR1 SGHAT and CDR2 FQNNGV. The V end lost 2 bases, the J end lost 8 bases, and 9 bases lay between the germline ends. This CDR3 has 13 residues. The CDR3 loop reads CASSLMEGGELFF. As DNA, the CDR3 is TGTGCCAGCAGCTTAATGGAGGGAGGGGAGCTGTTTTTT.

The chain couples TRBV11-2 to TRBJ2-4, with 7 nucleotides matching TRBD2. This CDR3 has 15 residues. J was trimmed by 8 bases and V by 5 bases; bases with no gene match: 12. Germline CDR1 and CDR2: SGHAT and FQNNGV. CDR3 nucleotides: TGTGCCAGCAGCGTGACGACTAGCACGTCTGACATTCAGTACTTC. Translated: CASSVTTSTSDIQYF.

V usage is TRBV29-1 and J usage is TRBJ2-1; D is possibly TRBD1 (6 bases). The CDR3 is 13 residues long. The germline V and J ends were trimmed by 8 bases and 4 bases, with 15 bases remaining between them. Germline loops: CDR1 SQVTM, CDR2 ANQGSEA. CDR3 loop: CSIRDTSYNEQFF. The CDR3 DNA reads TGCAGCATCCGGGACACATCGTACAATGAGCAGTTCTTC.

This chain uses TRBV4-2 with TRBJ2-1; TRBD2 matches at 7 bases. From germline, CDR1 is LGHNA and CDR2 YNFKEQ. After removal of 4 bases from V and 0 bases from J, the junction contained 3 bases not matched to a gene. The CDR3 extends over 15 amino acids. In DNA form, the CDR3 reads TGTGCCAGCAGCCCCAGCGGGGTCTCCTACAATGAGCAGTTCTTC. Residues: CASSPSGVSYNEQFF.

In its sample, this clone was seen once. This sequence joins TRBV28 and TRBJ2-2; the D is unclear. The V gene's germline CDR1 is MDHEN and CDR2 SYDVKM. CDR3 length: 16 amino acids. V was trimmed by 6 bases and J by 4 bases, leaving 18 bases between them. Written as DNA, the CDR3 is TGTGCCAGCAGCCTCCTTGCACCGCCAAGCACCGGGGAGCTGTTTTTT. Translated, it gives CASSLLAPPSTGELFF.

The chain is built from TRBV28 and TRBJ1-1; no definite D call. The CDR3 length is 13 residues. V was pared by 8 bases and J by 1 base, with 11 bases between. Per germline, CDR1 MDHEN and CDR2 SYDVKM. This chain's CDR3 is CASESERNTEAFF. The CDR3 DNA sequence: TGTGCCAGCGAGTCAGAAAGGAACACTGAAGCTTTCTTT.

The chain is built from TRBV30 and TRBJ2-7; D might be TRBD2 (5 bases). The V gene lost 2 bases and the J gene lost 5 bases, with 22 bases spanning the gap. The CDR3 extends over 16 amino acids. Germline lookup yields CDR1 GTSNPN and CDR2 SVGIG (reference sequence). CDR3 loop: CAWSRLSPDFSNEQYF. DNA for the CDR3: TGTGCCTGGAGTCGACTAAGTCCGGACTTCTCAAACGAGCAGTACTTC. Supplemented by reference TRBV30 and TRBJ2-7, the full variable domain reads SQTIHQWPATLVQPVGSPLSLECTVEGTSNPNLYWYRQAAGRGLQLLFYSVGIGQISSEVPQNLSASRPQDRQFILSSKKLLLSDSGFYLCAWSRLSPDFSNEQYFGPGTRLTVT.

This clone was detected a few times. This chain joins TRBV19 and TRBJ2-7; weak D call: TRBD2 (5 bases). The CDR3 has 14 residues. V was clipped by 6 bases and J by 0 bases, with 12 bases between them. The germline V gene has CDR1 LNHDA and CDR2 SQIVND (reference sequence). As DNA, the CDR3 is TGTGCCAGTAGCCGGATGAGCGGCTCCTACGAGCAGTACTTC. Translation gives CASSRMSGSYEQYF.

The chain is built from TRBV4-1 and TRBJ2-2, with unresolved D. The CDR3 totals 17 residues. V gave up 2 bases and J gave up 0 bases, with 13 bases separating them. Per the germline V gene, CDR1 is MGHRA and CDR2 is YSYEKL. The CDR3 loop is CASSQPPRTPNTGELFF. As DNA, the CDR3 is TGCGCCAGCAGCCAACCCCCCCGGACCCCGAACACCGGGGAGCTGTTTTTT.

V usage is TRBV19 and J usage is TRBJ2-7; possible D gene TRBD1, 5 bases. V gave up 9 bases and J gave up 6 bases, with 18 bases separating them. CDR3 length: 13 amino acids. Germline-derived CDR1 and CDR2 are LNHDA and SQIVND (reference sequence). CDR3 sequence reads: CASSQGILSEQYF. DNA for the CDR3: TGTGCCAGCTCTCAGGGAATTTTAAGCGAGCAGTACTTC.

This chain links TRBV7-3 with TRBJ2-1, with D possibly being TRBD2 (5 bases). V dropped 5 bases and J dropped 10 bases, with 15 bases sitting between them. This CDR3 contains 13 residues. Germline lookup yields CDR1 SGHTA and CDR2 FQGTGA. CDR3 loop: CASSLRREGEQFF. The DNA for the CDR3 is TGTGCCAGCAGCCTCAGGCGAGAGGGAGAGCAGTTCTTC.

This clone appeared a single time. This rearrangement joins TRBV7-2 to TRBJ2-7; unclear D gene. Germline lookup yields CDR1 SGHTA and CDR2 FQGNSA. The CDR3 loop spans 15 amino acids. Trimming removed 2 bases at V and 0 bases at J, with 11 bases between. The CDR3 DNA reads as TGTGCCAGCAGCTTATCCGCGGATTACTCCTACGAGCAGTACTTC. It is translated as CASSLSADYSYEQYF.

The gene calls are TRBV21-1 and TRBJ2-7; the table's D call, TRBD1, has no DNA check behind it. TRBV21-1 is flagged as a pseudogene. The length of the CDR3 is 12 residues. CDR3 bases: TGTGCCAGCGACGACAGTTCTAACGAGCAGTACTTC. Protein sequence: CASDDSSNEQYF.